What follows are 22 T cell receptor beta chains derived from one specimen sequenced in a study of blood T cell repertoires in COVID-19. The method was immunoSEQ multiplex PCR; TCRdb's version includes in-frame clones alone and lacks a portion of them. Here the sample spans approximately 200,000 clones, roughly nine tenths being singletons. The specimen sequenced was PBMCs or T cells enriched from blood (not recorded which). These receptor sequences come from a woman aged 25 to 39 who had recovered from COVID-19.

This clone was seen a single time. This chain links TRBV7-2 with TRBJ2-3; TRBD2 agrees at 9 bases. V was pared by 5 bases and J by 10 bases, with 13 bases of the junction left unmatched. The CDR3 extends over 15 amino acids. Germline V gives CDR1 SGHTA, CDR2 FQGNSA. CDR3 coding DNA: TGTGCCAGCAGCCACCGGGACCGCGGGAGGGGAGCGCAGTATTTT. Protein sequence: CASSHRDRGRGAQYF.

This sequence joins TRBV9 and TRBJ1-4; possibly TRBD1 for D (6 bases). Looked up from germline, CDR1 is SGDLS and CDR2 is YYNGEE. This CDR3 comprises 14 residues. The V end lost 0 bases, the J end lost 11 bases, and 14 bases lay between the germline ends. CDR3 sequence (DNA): TGTGCCAGCAGCGTAGGGGCAGGGGAAAGCAAACTGTTTTTT. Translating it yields CASSVGAGESKLFF.

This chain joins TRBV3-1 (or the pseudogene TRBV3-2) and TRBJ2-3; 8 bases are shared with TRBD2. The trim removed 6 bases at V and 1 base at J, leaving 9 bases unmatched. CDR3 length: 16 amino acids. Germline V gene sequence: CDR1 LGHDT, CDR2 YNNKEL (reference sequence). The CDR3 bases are TGTGCCAGCAGTCCCTGGGCGGGGGGACGCACAGATACGCAGTATTTT. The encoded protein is CASSPWAGGRTDTQYF.

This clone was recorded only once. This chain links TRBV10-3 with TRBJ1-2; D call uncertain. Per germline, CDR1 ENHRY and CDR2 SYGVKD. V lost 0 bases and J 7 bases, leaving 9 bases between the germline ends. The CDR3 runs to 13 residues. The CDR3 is CAISESPGGGYTF. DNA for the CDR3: TGTGCCATCAGTGAGTCGCCGGGAGGTGGCTACACCTTC.

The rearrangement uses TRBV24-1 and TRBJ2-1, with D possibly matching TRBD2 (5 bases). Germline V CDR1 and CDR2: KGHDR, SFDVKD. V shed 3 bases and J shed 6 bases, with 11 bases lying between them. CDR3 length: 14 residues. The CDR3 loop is CATSDASPANEQFF. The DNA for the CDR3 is TGTGCCACCAGTGATGCTAGCCCCGCCAATGAGCAGTTCTTC.

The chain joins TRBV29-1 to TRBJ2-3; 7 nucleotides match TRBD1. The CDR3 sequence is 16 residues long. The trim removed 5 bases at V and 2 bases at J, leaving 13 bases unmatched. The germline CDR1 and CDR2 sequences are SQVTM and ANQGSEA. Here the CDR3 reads CSVHRGRPPYTDTQYF. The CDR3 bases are TGCAGCGTTCACAGGGGTCGCCCCCCATACACAGATACGCAGTATTTT.

CDR3 DNA: TGCAGTGCCCCCGATGGCGGTGAAGCTTTCTTT. Translation gives CSAPDGGEAFF. The V call is TRBV20-1, the J call TRBJ1-1; D not resolved. CDR1 and CDR2 from the germline V gene are DFQATT and SNEGSKA (reference sequence). The ends were cut back, 6 bases at V and 7 bases at J, with 12 bases in the middle. CDR3 size: 11 residues.

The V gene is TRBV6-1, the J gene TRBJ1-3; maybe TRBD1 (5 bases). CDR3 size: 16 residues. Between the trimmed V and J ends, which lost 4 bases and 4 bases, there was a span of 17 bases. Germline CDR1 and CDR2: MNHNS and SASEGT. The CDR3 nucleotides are TGTGCCAGCAGTGTTCCCGGACAATTCTCAGGAAACACCATATATTTT. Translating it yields CASSVPGQFSGNTIYF.

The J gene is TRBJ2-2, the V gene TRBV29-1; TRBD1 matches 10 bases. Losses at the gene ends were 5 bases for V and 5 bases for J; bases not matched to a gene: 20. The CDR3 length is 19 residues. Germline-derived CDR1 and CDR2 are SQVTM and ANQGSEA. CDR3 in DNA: TGCAGCGTTTTCACGCCGGGGACAGGGGAGTCGAGGTATACCGGGGAGCTGTTTTTT. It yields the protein CSVFTPGTGESRYTGELFF.

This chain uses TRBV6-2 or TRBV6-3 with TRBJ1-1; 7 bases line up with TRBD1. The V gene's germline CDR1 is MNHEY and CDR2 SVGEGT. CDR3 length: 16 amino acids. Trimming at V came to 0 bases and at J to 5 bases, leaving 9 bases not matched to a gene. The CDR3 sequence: CASSYSLHLRGTEAFF. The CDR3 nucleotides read TGTGCCAGCAGTTACTCACTTCATCTCAGGGGGACTGAAGCTTTCTTT.

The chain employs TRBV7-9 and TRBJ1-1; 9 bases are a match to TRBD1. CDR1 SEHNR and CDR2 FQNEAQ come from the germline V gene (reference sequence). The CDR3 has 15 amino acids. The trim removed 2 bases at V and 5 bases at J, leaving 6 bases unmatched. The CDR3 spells CASSLRVDRGTEAFF. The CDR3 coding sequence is TGTGCCAGCAGCTTACGGGTGGACAGGGGAACTGAAGCTTTCTTT. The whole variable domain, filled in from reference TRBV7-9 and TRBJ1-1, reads DTGVSQNPRHKITKRGQNVTFRCDPISEHNRLYWYRQTLGQGPEFLTYFQNEAQLEKSRLLSDRFSAERPKGSFSTLEIQRTEQGDSAMYLCASSLRVDRGTEAFFGQGTRLTVV.

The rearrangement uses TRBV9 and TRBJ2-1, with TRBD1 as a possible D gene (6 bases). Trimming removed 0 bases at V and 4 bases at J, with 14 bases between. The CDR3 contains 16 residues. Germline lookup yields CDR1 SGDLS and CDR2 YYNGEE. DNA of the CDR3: TGTGCCAGCAGCGTAGGGGGGCAGGGATCGTACAATGAGCAGTTCTTC. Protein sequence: CASSVGGQGSYNEQFF. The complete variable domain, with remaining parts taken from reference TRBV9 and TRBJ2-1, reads DSGVTQTPKHLITATGQRVTLRCSPRSGDLSVYWYQQSLDQGLQFLIQYYNGEERAKGNILERFSAQQFPDLHSELNLSSLELGDSALYFCASSVGGQGSYNEQFFGPGTRLTVL.

CDR3 in DNA: TGTGCCAGCAGCTACCGGGACATGGATGATTCACCCCTCCACTTT. Its translation is CASSYRDMDDSPLHF. The chain uses TRBV7-9 and TRBJ1-6, with D possibly matching TRBD1 (6 bases). The CDR3 spans 15 residues. The germline CDR1 and CDR2 sequences are SEHNR and FQNEAQ (reference sequence). The V end was cut by 4 bases, the J end by 8 bases, with 15 bases between.

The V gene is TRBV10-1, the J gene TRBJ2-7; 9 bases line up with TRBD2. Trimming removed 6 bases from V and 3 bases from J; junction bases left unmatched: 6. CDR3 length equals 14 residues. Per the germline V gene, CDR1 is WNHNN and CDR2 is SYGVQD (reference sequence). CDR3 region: CASRASGTFYEQYF. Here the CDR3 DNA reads TGCGCCAGCAGGGCTAGCGGGACATTCTACGAGCAGTACTTC.

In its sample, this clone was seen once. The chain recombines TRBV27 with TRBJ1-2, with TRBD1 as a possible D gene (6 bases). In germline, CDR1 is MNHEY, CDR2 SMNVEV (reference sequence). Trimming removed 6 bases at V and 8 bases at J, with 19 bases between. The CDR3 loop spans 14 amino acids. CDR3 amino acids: CASRGAPRSFGYTF. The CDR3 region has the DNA TGTGCCAGCAGGGGGGCGCCCCGTTCCTTCGGCTACACCTTC.

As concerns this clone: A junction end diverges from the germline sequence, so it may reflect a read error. The CDR3 loop is CASSLARTGTGELFF. The DNA for the CDR3 is TGTGCTAGCAGCTTAGCCCGGACAGGCACCGGGGAGCTGTTTTTT. The chain uses TRBV7-7 and TRBJ2-2; 7 nucleotides line up with TRBD1. The CDR3 has 15 residues. Germline assignment: CDR1 SSHAT and CDR2 FNYEAQ (reference sequence).

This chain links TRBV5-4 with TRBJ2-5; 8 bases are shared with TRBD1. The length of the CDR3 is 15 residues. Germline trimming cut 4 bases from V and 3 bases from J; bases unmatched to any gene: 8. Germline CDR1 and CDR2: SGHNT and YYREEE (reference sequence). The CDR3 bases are TGTGCCAGCAGCCGACCGACAGGGGCCGAAGAGACCCAGTACTTC. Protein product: CASSRPTGAEETQYF.

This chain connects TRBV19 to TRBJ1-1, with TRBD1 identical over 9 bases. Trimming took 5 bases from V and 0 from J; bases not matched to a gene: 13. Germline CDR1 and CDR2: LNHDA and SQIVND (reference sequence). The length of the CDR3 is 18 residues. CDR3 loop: CASSAPSDRGNMNTEAFF. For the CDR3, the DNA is TGTGCCAGTAGTGCCCCCTCGGACAGGGGAAACATGAACACTGAAGCTTTCTTT. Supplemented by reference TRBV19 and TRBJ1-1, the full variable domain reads DGGITQSPKYLFRKEGQNVTLSCEQNLNHDAMYWYRQDPGQGLRLIYYSQIVNDFQKGDIAEGYSVSREKKESFPLTVTSAQKNPTAFYLCASSAPSDRGNMNTEAFFGQGTRLTVV.

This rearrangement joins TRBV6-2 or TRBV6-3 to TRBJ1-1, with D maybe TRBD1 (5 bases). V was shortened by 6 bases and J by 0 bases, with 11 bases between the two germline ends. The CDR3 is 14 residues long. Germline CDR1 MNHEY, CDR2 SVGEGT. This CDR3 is CASSKDSLNTEAFF. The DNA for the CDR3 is TGTGCCAGCAGCAAAGACAGCCTGAACACTGAAGCTTTCTTT.

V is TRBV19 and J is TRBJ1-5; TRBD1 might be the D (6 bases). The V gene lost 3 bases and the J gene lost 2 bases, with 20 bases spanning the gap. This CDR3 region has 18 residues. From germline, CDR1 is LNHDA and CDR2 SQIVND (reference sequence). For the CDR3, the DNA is TGTGCCAGTAGTATCGTCCCCCCAGGGGAAGAGGGCAATCAGCCCCAGCATTTT. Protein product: CASSIVPPGEEGNQPQHF.

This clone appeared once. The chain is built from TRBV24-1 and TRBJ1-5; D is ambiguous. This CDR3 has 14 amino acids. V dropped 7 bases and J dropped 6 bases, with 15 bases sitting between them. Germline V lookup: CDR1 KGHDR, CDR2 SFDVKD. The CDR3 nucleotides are TGTGCCACCAGCGAATCGGGAGGTGGTCAGCCCCAGCATTTT. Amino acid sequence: CATSESGGGQPQHF.

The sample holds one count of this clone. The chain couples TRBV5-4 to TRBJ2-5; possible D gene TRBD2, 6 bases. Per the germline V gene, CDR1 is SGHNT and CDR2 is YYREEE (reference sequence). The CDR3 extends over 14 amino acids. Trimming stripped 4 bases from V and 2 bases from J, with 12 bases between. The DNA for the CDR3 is TGTGCCAGCAGCGGGCAGGCGGGGCAAGAGACCCAGTACTTC. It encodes CASSGQAGQETQYF.